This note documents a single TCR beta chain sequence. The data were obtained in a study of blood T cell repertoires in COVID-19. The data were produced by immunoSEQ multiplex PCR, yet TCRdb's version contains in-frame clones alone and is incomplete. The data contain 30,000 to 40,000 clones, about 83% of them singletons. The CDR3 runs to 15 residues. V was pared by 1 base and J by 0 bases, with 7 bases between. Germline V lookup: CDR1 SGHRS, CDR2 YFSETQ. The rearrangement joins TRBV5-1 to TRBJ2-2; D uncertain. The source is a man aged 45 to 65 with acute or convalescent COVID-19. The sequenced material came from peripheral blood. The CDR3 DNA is TGCGCCAGCAGCTTGAGTGAGGCGAACACCGGGGAGCTGTTTTTT. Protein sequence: CASSLSEANTGELFF.